This paragraph reports one TCR beta chain. This sample is part of a study of blood T cell repertoires in COVID-19. Sequencing used immunoSEQ multiplex PCR; TCRdb keeps in-frame clones, though not all of them. Of about 25,000 clones in the sample, about 86% were seen once. Germline V CDR1 and CDR2: SEHNR, FQNEAQ (reference sequence). Losses at the gene ends were 1 base for V and 10 bases for J; bases not matched to a gene: 4. The CDR3 contains 13 residues. The specimen sequenced was peripheral blood. The chain carries TRBV7-9 and TRBJ1-2; 9 positions agree with TRBD1. The origin of this receptor is a man aged 70-80 years with acute or convalescent COVID-19. The CDR3 DNA reads TGTGCCAGCAGCTTAGGGCGGGACAGGGACTACACCTTC. This sequence encodes CASSLGRDRDYTF.